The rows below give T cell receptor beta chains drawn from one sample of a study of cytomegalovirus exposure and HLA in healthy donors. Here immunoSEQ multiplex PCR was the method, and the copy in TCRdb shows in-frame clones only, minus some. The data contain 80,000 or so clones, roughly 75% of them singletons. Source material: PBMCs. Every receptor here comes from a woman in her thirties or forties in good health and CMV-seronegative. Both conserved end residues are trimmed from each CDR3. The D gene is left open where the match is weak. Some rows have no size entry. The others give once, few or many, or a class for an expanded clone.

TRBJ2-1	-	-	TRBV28	ASSPSGRSTHEQF
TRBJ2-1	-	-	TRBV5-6	ASSLVRGITYNEQF
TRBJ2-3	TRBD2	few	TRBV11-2	ASSFRGSGITDTQY
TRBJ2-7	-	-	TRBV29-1	SVERLGGEQY
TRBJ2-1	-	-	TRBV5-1	ASSTEGGSYNEQF
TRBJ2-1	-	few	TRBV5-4	ASSLPISGPAAYEQF
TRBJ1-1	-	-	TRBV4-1	ASSQVEYTEAF
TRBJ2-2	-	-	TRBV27	ASSLGMGSSDTGELF
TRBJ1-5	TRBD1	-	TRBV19	ASISDRSFLGAQH
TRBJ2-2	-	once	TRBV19	ASSVFTGITGELF
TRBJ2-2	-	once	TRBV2	ATTRAHTNTGELF
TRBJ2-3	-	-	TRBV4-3	ASSQGLTVDTQY
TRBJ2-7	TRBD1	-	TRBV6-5	ASSRGKGAEQY
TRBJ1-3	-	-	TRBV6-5	ASSRWRGGGNTIY
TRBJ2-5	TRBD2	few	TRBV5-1	ASSLVLREGRETQY
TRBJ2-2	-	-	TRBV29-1	SVSRGENTGELF
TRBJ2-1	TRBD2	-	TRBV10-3	AISVGAGVYNEQF
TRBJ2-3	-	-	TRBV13	ASSATLSGTDTQY
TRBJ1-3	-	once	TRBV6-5	ASSYSSSGNTIY
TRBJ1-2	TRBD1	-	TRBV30	AWSAGQGSSGYT
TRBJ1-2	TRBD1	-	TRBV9	ASRFGQGVNGYT
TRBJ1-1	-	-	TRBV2	ASSADRPEAF
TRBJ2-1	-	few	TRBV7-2	ASSPLGLKDEQF
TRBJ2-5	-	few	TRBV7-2	ASSLVSQGAETQY
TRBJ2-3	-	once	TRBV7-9	ASSPPAMRVWTDTQY
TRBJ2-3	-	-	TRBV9	ASSVNGLPGTDTQY
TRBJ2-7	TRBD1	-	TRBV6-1	ASSEGRGLYEQY
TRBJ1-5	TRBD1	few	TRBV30	AWSAGTGGRSNQPQH
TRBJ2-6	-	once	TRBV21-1	PREDRTAAGANVLT
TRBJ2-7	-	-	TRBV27	ASSLRGAAYEQY
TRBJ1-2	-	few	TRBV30	AWSGSGTGGYT
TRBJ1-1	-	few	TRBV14	ASSQEEGYRGTEAF
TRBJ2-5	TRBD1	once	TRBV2	ASTRQGETQY
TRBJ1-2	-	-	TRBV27	ASSLAGVNYGYT
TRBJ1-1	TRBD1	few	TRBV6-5	ASSYSWDSGTEAF
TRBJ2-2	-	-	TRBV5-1	ASSLGLAIGELF
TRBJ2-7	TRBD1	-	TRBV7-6	ASSSQRDSYEQY
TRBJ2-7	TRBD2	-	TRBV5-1	ASSLTTSTYEQY
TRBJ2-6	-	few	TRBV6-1	ASASGFGANVLT
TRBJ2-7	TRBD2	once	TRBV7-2	ASSLPGGSYEQY